This is a list of T cell receptor beta chains from one sample in a study of blood T cell repertoires in COVID-19. Profiled with immunoSEQ multiplex PCR; TCRdb holds only in-frame clones, not every one. The data contain some 58,000 clones, approximately 83% of them seen just once; the ten biggest clones take up 10% to 13%. Sample: peripheral blood. These receptors all stem from a man in his fifties with COVID-19, enrolled during active disease. CDR3s include the opening cysteine and the closing phenylalanine or tryptophan.

j_gene: TRBJ2-7
v_gene: TRBV27
CDR3aa: CASNALAGPSSYEQYF

j_gene: TRBJ2-1
v_gene: TRBV7-3
CDR3aa: CASSLTGGSSYNEQFF

j_gene: TRBJ2-7
v_gene: TRBV6-1
CDR3aa: CASSDLSSYEQYF

j_gene: TRBJ2-1
v_gene: TRBV7-3
CDR3aa: CASSLKASRLAGVTEQFF

j_gene: TRBJ1-1
v_gene: TRBV5-1
CDR3aa: CASSSGNTEAFF

j_gene: TRBJ2-1
v_gene: TRBV7-2
CDR3aa: CASSYSGRAHNEQFF

j_gene: TRBJ2-7
v_gene: TRBV19
CDR3aa: CASSIGQGLYEQYF

j_gene: TRBJ2-1
v_gene: TRBV9
CDR3aa: CASSVGATSADNEQFF

j_gene: TRBJ2-3
v_gene: TRBV2
CDR3aa: CASKGQLTDTQYF

j_gene: TRBJ2-7
v_gene: TRBV5-1
CDR3aa: CASAPGDQGGEQYF

j_gene: TRBJ2-7
v_gene: TRBV19
CDR3aa: CASKPAGGTYEQYF

j_gene: TRBJ2-7
v_gene: TRBV7-9
CDR3aa: CASSWGQGASEQYF

j_gene: TRBJ2-3
v_gene: TRBV19
CDR3aa: CASSIGGFDTQYF

j_gene: TRBJ2-7
v_gene: TRBV7-6
CDR3aa: CASSQRTGDEQYF

j_gene: TRBJ2-3
v_gene: TRBV10-3
CDR3aa: CAISPGGGTDTQYF

j_gene: TRBJ2-7
v_gene: TRBV7-2
CDR3aa: CASSLVMGVYEQYF

j_gene: TRBJ2-1
v_gene: TRBV28
CDR3aa: CASRPDRGYYNEQFF

j_gene: TRBJ2-2
v_gene: TRBV3-1/TRBV3-2
CDR3aa: CASRQQGNTGELFF

j_gene: TRBJ2-7
v_gene: TRBV11-3
CDR3aa: CASSFGRQGRDEQYF

j_gene: TRBJ1-5
v_gene: TRBV6-1
CDR3aa: CASSDQAQEPQHF